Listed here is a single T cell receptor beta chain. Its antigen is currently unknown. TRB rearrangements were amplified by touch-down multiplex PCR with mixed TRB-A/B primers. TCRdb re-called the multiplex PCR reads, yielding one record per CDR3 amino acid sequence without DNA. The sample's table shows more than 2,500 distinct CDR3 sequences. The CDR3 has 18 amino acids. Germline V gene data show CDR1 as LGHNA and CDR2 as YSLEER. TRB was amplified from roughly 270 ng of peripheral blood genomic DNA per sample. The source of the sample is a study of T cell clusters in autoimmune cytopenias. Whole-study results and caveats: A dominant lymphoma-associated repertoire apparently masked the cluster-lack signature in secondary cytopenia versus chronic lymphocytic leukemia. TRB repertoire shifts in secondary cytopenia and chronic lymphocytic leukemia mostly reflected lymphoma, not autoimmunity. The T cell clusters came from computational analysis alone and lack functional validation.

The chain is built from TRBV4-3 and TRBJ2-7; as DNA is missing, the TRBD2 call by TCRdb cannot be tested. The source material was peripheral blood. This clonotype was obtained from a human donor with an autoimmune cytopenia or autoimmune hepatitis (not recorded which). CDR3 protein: CASSKPGTSGTKPYEQYF.